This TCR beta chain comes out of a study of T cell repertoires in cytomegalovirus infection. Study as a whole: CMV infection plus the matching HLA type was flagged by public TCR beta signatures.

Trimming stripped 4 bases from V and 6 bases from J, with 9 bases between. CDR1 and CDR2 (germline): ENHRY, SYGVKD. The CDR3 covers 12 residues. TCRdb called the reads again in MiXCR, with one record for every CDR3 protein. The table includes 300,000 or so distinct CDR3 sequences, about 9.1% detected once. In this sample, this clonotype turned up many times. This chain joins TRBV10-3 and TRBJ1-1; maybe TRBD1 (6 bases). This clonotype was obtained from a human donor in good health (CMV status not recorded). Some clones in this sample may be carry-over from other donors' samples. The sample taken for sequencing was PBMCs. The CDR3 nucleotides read TGTGCCATCAGTGGAGGGGGGTCTGAAGCTTTCTTT. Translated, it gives CAISGGGSEAFF.